This TCR beta chain is drawn from a study of shared clonotypes between healthy human individuals. Study overall: CD4 naive and CD4 memory each took three plates per donor, while CD8 naive took two and CD8 memory one.

A split of CD4+ cells into CD45RA+ naive and CD45RA-negative memory subsets was performed. Remarks on this clone: Its antigen is still unknown.

Findings of the study overall: Tissue TCR repertoires likely differ from these blood-only repertoires. Large sequencing depth failed to make sorted-subset sequencing complete, rarefaction showed.

TCRdb's table, derived via immunoSEQ multiplex PCR, lists solely in-frame clones and lacks some. Found here are under 650,000 clones, roughly 95% of them singletons; the top ten hold about 0.064%. CDR1 is MDHEN, CDR2 SYDVKM, per germline. CDR3 length: 16 residues. Losses at the gene ends were 5 bases for V and 5 bases for J; bases not matched to a gene: 14. Sequencing was carried out using naive CD4+ T cells sorted from blood. Subset meaning: CD45RA+ positively selected. The V and J genes are TRBV28 and TRBJ2-7; the match to TRBD1 covers 8 bases. The receptor comes from a woman aged 25 to 39 in good health. The chain's CDR3 is CASSPHPGRGPDEQYF. CDR3 sequence (DNA): TGTGCCAGCAGTCCCCATCCGGGCAGGGGGCCGGACGAGCAGTACTTC.